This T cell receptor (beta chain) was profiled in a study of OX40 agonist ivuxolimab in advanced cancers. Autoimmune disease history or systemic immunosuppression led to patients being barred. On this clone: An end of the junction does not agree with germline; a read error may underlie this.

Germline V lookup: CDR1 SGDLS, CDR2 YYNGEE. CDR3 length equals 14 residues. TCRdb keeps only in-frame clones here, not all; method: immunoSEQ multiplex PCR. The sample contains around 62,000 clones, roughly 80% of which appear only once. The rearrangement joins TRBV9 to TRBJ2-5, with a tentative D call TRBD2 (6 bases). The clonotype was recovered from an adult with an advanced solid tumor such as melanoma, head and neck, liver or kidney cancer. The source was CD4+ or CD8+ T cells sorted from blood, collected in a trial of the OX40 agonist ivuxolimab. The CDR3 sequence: CASSVGTTEESQYF. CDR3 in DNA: TGTGCCAGCAGCGTAGGGACTACTGAAGAGTCCCAGTACTTC.